The rows below give T cell receptor beta chains drawn from one sample of a study of T cell responses to AZD1222 COVID-19 vaccine. Libraries were prepared by immunoSEQ multiplex PCR; TCRdb keeps only in-frame clonotypes and omits some of them. Of some 140,000 clones in the sample, over 85% were seen once. The source material was peripheral blood, sampled on day 0 of AZD1222 vaccination. These receptors were taken from an adult in good health. CDR3s include the opening cysteine and the closing phenylalanine or tryptophan. The D gene is left open where the match is weak. The size field is filled for only some rows; it gives once, few, many or a size class.

V gene: TRBV6-2/TRBV6-3
J gene: TRBJ1-2
D gene: NA
clone size: NA
CDR3 protein: CASSYSGRNYGYTF
CDR3 DNA: TGTGCCAGCAGTTACTCGGGCAGAAACTATGGCTACACCTTC

V gene: TRBV7-9
J gene: TRBJ1-1
D gene: NA
clone size: NA
CDR3 protein: CASRFTGGTEAFF
CDR3 DNA: TGTGCCAGCAGGTTTACAGGTGGGACTGAAGCTTTCTTT

V gene: TRBV6-5
J gene: TRBJ1-3
D gene: NA
clone size: NA
CDR3 protein: CASSRTVSGNTIYF
CDR3 DNA: TGTGCCAGCAGTCGTACAGTCTCTGGAAACACCATATATTTT

V gene: TRBV3-1/TRBV3-2
J gene: TRBJ1-3
D gene: NA
clone size: NA
CDR3 protein: CASSPRGGSAGNTIYF
CDR3 DNA: TGTGCCAGCAGCCCCCGGGGGGGGAGCGCTGGAAACACCATATATTTT

V gene: TRBV7-9
J gene: TRBJ1-5
D gene: NA
clone size: NA
CDR3 protein: CASSSTRVDQPQHF
CDR3 DNA: TGTGCCAGCAGCTCGACGAGGGTTGATCAGCCCCAGCATTTT

V gene: TRBV28
J gene: TRBJ2-2
D gene: TRBD2
clone size: NA
CDR3 protein: CASNEYGGLWSGELFF
CDR3 DNA: TGTGCCAGCAACGAATACGGGGGACTATGGTCCGGGGAGCTGTTTTTT

V gene: TRBV29-1
J gene: TRBJ2-3
D gene: TRBD2
clone size: NA
CDR3 protein: CSVTGLAGENTDTQYF
CDR3 DNA: TGCAGCGTCACGGGACTAGCGGGAGAGAACACAGATACGCAGTATTTT

V gene: TRBV19
J gene: TRBJ1-3
D gene: TRBD1
clone size: NA
CDR3 protein: CASSPGQGASGNTIYF
CDR3 DNA: TGTGCCAGTAGCCCTGGACAGGGGGCGTCTGGAAACACCATATATTTT

V gene: TRBV6-2/TRBV6-3
J gene: TRBJ2-3
D gene: TRBD2
clone size: NA
CDR3 protein: CASSYQASGATDTQYF
CDR3 DNA: TGTGCCAGCAGTTACCAGGCTAGCGGGGCCACAGATACGCAGTATTTT

V gene: TRBV6-9
J gene: TRBJ2-7
D gene: TRBD1
clone size: NA
CDR3 protein: CASDRGVMYYEQYF
CDR3 DNA: TGTGCCAGCGACAGGGGGGTGATGTACTACGAGCAGTACTTC

V gene: TRBV7-6
J gene: TRBJ2-3
D gene: TRBD2
clone size: once
CDR3 protein: CASSLAWGGMADTQYF
CDR3 DNA: TGTGCCAGCAGCTTAGCTTGGGGGGGGATGGCAGATACGCAGTATTTT

V gene: TRBV24-1
J gene: TRBJ2-3
D gene: TRBD2
clone size: NA
CDR3 protein: CATSDPLAGGLSTDTQYF
CDR3 DNA: TGTGCCACCAGTGATCCACTAGCGGGGGGACTTAGCACAGATACGCAGTATTTT

V gene: TRBV27
J gene: TRBJ2-6
D gene: TRBD1
clone size: NA
CDR3 protein: CASSANPGTGGSWANVLTF
CDR3 DNA: TGTGCCAGCAGTGCCAATCCCGGGACAGGGGGCTCCTGGGCCAACGTCCTGACTTTC

V gene: TRBV7-2
J gene: TRBJ2-5
D gene: NA
clone size: NA
CDR3 protein: CASSLASIRSSTTAPFQETQYF
CDR3 DNA: TGTGCCAGCAGCTTAGCGTCGATCCGCTCCTCGACCACCGCCCCGTTCCAAGAGACCCAGTACTTC

V gene: TRBV29-1
J gene: TRBJ2-3
D gene: TRBD2
clone size: NA
CDR3 protein: CSVVVAGPSTDTQYF
CDR3 DNA: TGCAGCGTTGTGGTAGCGGGGCCGAGCACAGATACGCAGTATTTT

V gene: TRBV19
J gene: TRBJ1-5
D gene: TRBD1
clone size: NA
CDR3 protein: CASSIVVGQDAYSNQPQHF
CDR3 DNA: TGTGCCAGTAGTATAGTGGTTGGACAGGATGCATATAGCAATCAGCCCCAGCATTTT

V gene: TRBV12-5
J gene: TRBJ1-1
D gene: TRBD1
clone size: NA
CDR3 protein: CASGLVLRQGEAFF
CDR3 DNA: TGTGCTAGTGGTTTGGTACTGAGACAGGGCGAAGCTTTCTTT

V gene: TRBV4-1
J gene: TRBJ1-4
D gene: NA
clone size: NA
CDR3 protein: CASRKAGPGEKLFF
CDR3 DNA: TGCGCCAGCAGAAAGGCGGGGCCAGGTGAAAAACTGTTTTTT

V gene: TRBV5-4
J gene: TRBJ2-3
D gene: NA
clone size: NA
CDR3 protein: CASSLELSTDTQYF
CDR3 DNA: TGTGCCAGCAGCTTGGAACTTAGCACAGATACGCAGTATTTT

V gene: TRBV13
J gene: TRBJ1-1
D gene: NA
clone size: NA
CDR3 protein: CASSLEGATEAFF
CDR3 DNA: TGTGCCAGCAGCTTAGAAGGGGCCACTGAAGCTTTCTTT

V gene: TRBV27
J gene: TRBJ1-2
D gene: NA
clone size: NA
CDR3 protein: CASSLLGGSANYGYTF
CDR3 DNA: TGTGCCAGCAGTTTACTGGGCGGCTCAGCTAACTATGGCTACACCTTC

V gene: TRBV28
J gene: TRBJ1-4
D gene: NA
clone size: NA
CDR3 protein: CASSLSGGTGRREEKLFF
CDR3 DNA: TGTGCCAGCAGTTTATCTGGTGGGACGGGTAGGCGAGAGGAAAAACTGTTTTTT

V gene: TRBV11-3
J gene: TRBJ1-2
D gene: TRBD1
clone size: NA
CDR3 protein: CASSLDRTGSGYGYTF
CDR3 DNA: TGTGCCAGCAGCTTAGATCGGACAGGGTCTGGCTATGGCTACACCTTC

V gene: TRBV29-1
J gene: TRBJ2-4
D gene: NA
clone size: once
CDR3 protein: CSVEDLGIQYF
CDR3 DNA: TGCAGCGTGGAGGACTTGGGCATTCAGTACTTC